This T cell receptor (beta chain) was captured by sequencing in a study of blood T cell repertoires in COVID-19. V gave up 10 bases and J gave up 7 bases; unmatched junction bases: 16. This CDR3 has 14 amino acids. Germline-derived CDR1 and CDR2 are LNHDA and SQIVND (reference sequence). TCRdb's copy holds only in-frame clones and misses some; the assay was immunoSEQ multiplex PCR. Seen here are roughly 330,000 clones, about nine tenths observed once, and the top ten hold over 9.5%. This receptor was taken from a woman in her late teens or twenties who had recovered from COVID-19. This chain joins TRBV19 and TRBJ2-7, with TRBD2 identical over 7 bases. The source material was PBMCs or T cells enriched from blood (not recorded which). The CDR3 reads CATSIRDYLREQYF. DNA of the CDR3: TGTGCCACATCAATACGGGACTACCTCCGGGAGCAGTACTTC.